This T cell receptor (beta chain) was recorded in a study of radiation and T cells in renal cell carcinoma. Findings of the study overall: No pretreatment tumor biopsies were available for baseline clonotypes. In blood, top tumor clones expanded by 2 weeks, shrinking by 4.

V gave up 0 bases and J gave up 5 bases; unmatched junction bases: 9. Germline CDR1 MGHRA, CDR2 YSYEKL. This CDR3 is 18 amino acids long. Profiled with immunoSEQ multiplex PCR; TCRdb holds only in-frame clones, not every one. The sample contains fewer than 55,000 clones, 75% to 85% of which appear only once. The sample's time point: blood 2 weeks post-SBRT. The treatment is: 15 Gy SBRT to primary tumor, nephrectomy 4 weeks later. Blood was sampled at baseline, 2 weeks and 4 weeks after SBRT. As to this clone: Its antigen is not known.

This TCR derives from a woman in her 70s with renal cell carcinoma. The chain recombines TRBV4-1 with TRBJ1-4; 10 bases align to TRBD1. The sequenced sample was blood, obtained from a patient whose treatment included radiotherapy and nephrectomy. The chain's CDR3 is CASSQDPRRDRGNEKLFF. CDR3 DNA sequence: TGCGCCAGCAGCCAAGATCCGAGACGGGACAGGGGAAATGAAAAACTGTTTTTT.